What follows are 12 T cell receptor beta chains derived from one specimen sequenced in a study of blood T cell repertoires in COVID-19. Sequenced by immunoSEQ multiplex PCR; TCRdb stores in-frame clones only, minus some. In the table there are about 300,000 clones, approximately 90% of which are singletons. Material: peripheral blood. These receptors all stem from a woman in her twenties or thirties with COVID-19, enrolled during active disease.

V usage is TRBV6-4 and J usage is TRBJ1-1, with D uncertain. Trimming pared 8 bases from V and 0 bases from J, leaving 13 bases between. The CDR3 length is 14 residues. CDR1 and CDR2 (germline): MRHNA, SNTAGT. The CDR3 region is CASPYEVMNTEAFF. The DNA for the CDR3 is TGTGCCAGCCCTTATGAGGTCATGAACACTGAAGCTTTCTTT.

V gene TRBV29-1 combines with J gene TRBJ1-1, with D possibly TRBD1 on 6 matching bases. The CDR3 spans 13 residues. Trimming took off 4 bases at V and 1 base at J, with 10 bases between the two ends. Germline lookup yields CDR1 SQVTM and CDR2 ANQGSEA. The CDR3, as DNA: TGCAGCGTTGCTGACAGGCAGAACACTGAAGCTTTCTTT. It codes for CSVADRQNTEAFF.

This chain uses TRBV5-5 with TRBJ2-5; the D gene is possibly TRBD2 (6 bases). Trimming stripped 2 bases from V and 4 bases from J, with 15 bases between. The CDR3 contains 15 residues. CDR1 SGHKS and CDR2 YYEKEE come from the germline V gene (reference sequence). In nucleotides, the CDR3 is TGTGCCAGCAGCTTTTATCGGGAGAGGAGAGAGACCCAGTACTTC. As protein: CASSFYRERRETQYF.

The chain has TRBV6-6 and TRBJ1-2, with 8 positions matching TRBD1. CDR1 is MNHNY, CDR2 SVGAGI, per germline (reference sequence). This CDR3 spans 15 amino acids. J gave up 5 bases and V 0 bases, and 5 bases lay outside the gene matches. In nucleotides, the CDR3 is TGTGCCAGCAGTTACTCGGGGACAGGCCTTTATGGCTACACCTTC. The encoded protein is CASSYSGTGLYGYTF.

This sequence joins TRBV5-1 and TRBJ1-3; TRBD1 matches 9 bases. Germline values: CDR1 SGHRS, CDR2 YFSETQ. Trimming took 4 bases from V and 0 from J; bases not matched to a gene: 5. CDR3 length: 16 residues. CDR3 DNA sequence: TGCGCCAGCAGCCCGGACAGGGGCCTCTCTGGAAACACCATATATTTT. Translated, it gives CASSPDRGLSGNTIYF. The entire variable domain, with the rest obtained from reference TRBV5-1 and TRBJ1-3, is as follows: KAGVTQTPRYLIKTRGQQVTLSCSPISGHRSVSWYQQTPGQGLQFLFEYFSETQRNKGNFPGRFSGRQFSNSRSEMNVSTLELGDSALYLCASSPDRGLSGNTIYFGEGSWLTVV.

The chain has TRBV10-3 and TRBJ2-5, with TRBD1 identical over 9 bases. CDR3 length: 15 residues. CDR1 is ENHRY and CDR2 is SYGVKD in the germline V gene. The junction had 4 bases not matched to a gene; V was cut back by 5 bases and J by 0 bases. CDR3 residues: CAISLRTGDQETQYF. The DNA of the CDR3 is TGTGCCATCAGTCTCCGGACAGGGGACCAAGAGACCCAGTACTTC.

The chain combines TRBV6-2 or TRBV6-3 with TRBJ2-7, with D unclear. V lost 4 bases to trimming and J lost 4 bases, with 5 bases between them. The germline CDR1 and CDR2 sequences are MNHEY and SVGEGT. There are 11 residues in the CDR3. CDR3 loop: CASSFRYEQYF. The DNA of the CDR3 is TGTGCCAGCAGTTTCCGTTACGAGCAGTACTTC.

The rearrangement links TRBV19 to TRBJ1-3, with D possibly TRBD1 on 6 matching bases. Germline V lookup: CDR1 LNHDA, CDR2 SQIVND (reference sequence). CDR3 length equals 17 residues. Trimming removed 5 bases at V and 0 bases at J, with 17 bases between. CDR3 region: CASSPLQPGASGNTIYF. The DNA of the CDR3 is TGTGCCAGTAGTCCACTACAGCCAGGGGCCTCTGGAAACACCATATATTTT.

The chain couples TRBV11-2 to TRBJ2-7; D is uncertain. The V gene lost 3 bases and the J gene lost 2 bases, with 8 bases spanning the gap. The germline CDR1 and CDR2 sequences are SGHAT and FQNNGV. The CDR3 length is 13 residues. The CDR3 nucleotides read TGTGCCAGCAGCTTCGCTCCAGCCTACGAGCAGTACTTC. It encodes CASSFAPAYEQYF.

The V and J genes are TRBV4-2 and TRBJ2-7, with TRBD2 identical over 7 bases. The CDR3 totals 17 residues. Germline V CDR1 and CDR2: LGHNA, YNFKEQ. V was clipped by 0 bases and J by 6 bases; unmatched bases: 14. The CDR3 protein is CASSQETRAGEKGEQYF. The DNA of the CDR3 is TGTGCCAGCAGCCAAGAGACCCGGGCGGGAGAGAAGGGCGAGCAGTACTTC.

The chain is built from TRBV11-2 and TRBJ2-7; 7 bases line up with TRBD2. This CDR3 is built from 16 residues. Per the germline V gene, CDR1 is SGHAT and CDR2 is FQNNGV. V shed 1 base, J shed 0 bases, and the junction held 6 bases outside the gene matches. The CDR3 loop is CASSLGASGLSYEQYF. For the CDR3, the DNA is TGTGCCAGCAGCTTAGGAGCTAGCGGCCTCTCCTACGAGCAGTACTTC.

The chain recombines TRBV7-9 with TRBJ2-7; 11 bases match TRBD2. The CDR3 consists of 16 residues. V lost 1 base, J lost 3 bases, and 5 bases stayed unmatched. Germline lookup yields CDR1 SEHNR and CDR2 FQNEAQ (reference sequence). The DNA of the CDR3 is TGTGCCAGCAGCTTAGGGACTAGCGGGTTAGACTACGAGCAGTACTTC. Its translation is CASSLGTSGLDYEQYF. The variable domain in full, with the rest retrieved from reference TRBV7-9 and TRBJ2-7, is DTGVSQNPRHKITKRGQNVTFRCDPISEHNRLYWYRQTLGQGPEFLTYFQNEAQLEKSRLLSDRFSAERPKGSFSTLEIQRTEQGDSAMYLCASSLGTSGLDYEQYFGPGTRLTVT.